These 8 T cell receptor beta chains were all obtained from the same sample, sequenced in a study of CD8 T cells in ankylosing spondylitis. Study-level results: Apparently characteristic of ankylosing spondylitis blood was a TCR beta motif (about 8 highly homologous variants).

These TCRs' antigens remain unknown. TCRdb redid the calling of the 5' RACE reads with MiXCR, one entry per CDR3 protein. The sample holds 200,000 to 250,000 distinct CDR3 sequences, about 6.7% seen once. Sequenced sample: blood, either unsorted or a sorted T cell fraction (not recorded which). The receptors come from a male donor with ankylosing spondylitis.

The chain links TRBV7-9 to TRBJ2-3, with 10 bases matching TRBD2. Germline V gene data show CDR1 as SEHNR and CDR2 as FQNEAQ (reference sequence). The CDR3 extends over 17 amino acids. J was trimmed by 1 base and V by 8 bases; bases with no gene match: 12. Here the CDR3 reads CASGKTSGPAGTDTQYF. DNA of the CDR3: TGTGCCAGCGGCAAGACTAGCGGGCCCGCAGGCACAGATACGCAGTATTTT.

This clonotype was observed a handful of times. The chain couples TRBV6-5 to TRBJ1-5, with TRBD1 as a possible D gene (6 bases). The CDR3 runs 17 residues. Trimming stripped 2 bases from V and 4 bases from J, with 18 bases between. Per germline, CDR1 MNHEY and CDR2 SVGAGI. The CDR3 protein is CASSYLRTETGNQPQHF. CDR3 bases: TGTGCCAGCAGTTACCTTAGGACAGAAACGGGGAATCAGCCCCAGCATTTT.

There are a few counts of this clonotype. The gene calls are TRBV7-2 and TRBJ1-1; maybe TRBD1 (5 bases). Trimming took 11 bases from V and 0 from J, leaving 19 bases between them. The CDR3 runs 15 residues. Germline V gene lookup returns CDR1 SGHTA and CDR2 FQGNSA. The DNA of the CDR3 is TGTGCCGACATATGGTCGCTACAGGTGAACACTGAAGCTTTCTTT. Translating gives CADIWSLQVNTEAFF.

This clonotype was detected only a few times. The chain carries TRBV4-3 and TRBJ2-7, with 8 bases fitting TRBD2. The CDR3 runs 15 residues. CDR1 is LGHNA, CDR2 YSLEER, per germline. Trimming took 0 bases from V and 2 from J; bases not matched to a gene: 3. CDR3 nucleotide sequence: TGCGCCAGCAGCCAAGAGAGCGGGGGACCCTACGAGCAGTACTTC. It specifies CASSQESGGPYEQYF.

This clonotype came up many times. The rearrangement links TRBV18 to TRBJ2-1; 8 bases are shared with TRBD1. Germline CDR1 reads KGHSH; CDR2 reads LQKENI. Trimming cost V 5 bases and J 0 bases; bases outside gene matches: 6. This CDR3 contains 16 residues. The CDR3 nucleotides read TGTGCCAGCTCATCAGGTACAGGGGGCTCCTACAATGAGCAGTTCTTC. Translation: CASSSGTGGSYNEQFF.

In this sample, this clonotype turned up many times. CDR3 nucleotide sequence: TGTGCCAGCTCACCACCGACCAGGGGGTCCACCACAGATACGCAGTATTTT. It specifies CASSPPTRGSTTDTQYF. The gene calls are TRBV18 and TRBJ2-3; 7 nucleotides match TRBD1. V lost 0 bases and J lost 2; bases outside the gene matches: 8. From germline, CDR1 is KGHSH and CDR2 LQKENI. CDR3 size: 17 residues.

This sequence joins TRBV7-9 and TRBJ2-5, with TRBD1 identical over 8 bases. CDR3 length equals 17 residues. Germline CDR1 reads SEHNR; CDR2 reads FQNEAQ (reference sequence). V was pared by 1 base and J by 4 bases, with 11 bases of the junction left unmatched. This chain's CDR3 is CASSLGRQGWAGETQYF. CDR3 coding DNA: TGTGCCAGCAGCTTAGGGCGACAGGGGTGGGCTGGAGAGACCCAGTACTTC.

This clonotype was seen many times. The V and J genes are TRBV27 and TRBJ2-7, with TRBD2 matching 8 bases. V dropped 3 bases and J dropped 3; count of bases not matched to a gene: 10. The germline V gene has CDR1 MNHEY and CDR2 SMNVEV (reference sequence). This CDR3 region has 16 residues. The CDR3 coding sequence is TGTGCCAGCAGTTTGAAGGACCCGCGGGGGGTCTACGAGCAGTACTTC. Translating gives CASSLKDPRGVYEQYF.